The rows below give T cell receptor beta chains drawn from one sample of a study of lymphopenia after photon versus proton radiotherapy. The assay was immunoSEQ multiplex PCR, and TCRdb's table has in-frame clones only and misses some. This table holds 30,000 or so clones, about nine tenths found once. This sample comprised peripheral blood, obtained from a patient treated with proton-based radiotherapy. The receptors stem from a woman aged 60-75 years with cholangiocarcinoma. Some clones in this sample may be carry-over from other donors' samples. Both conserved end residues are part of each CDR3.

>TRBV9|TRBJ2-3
CASSLEGGPSPQYF
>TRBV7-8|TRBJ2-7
CASSHASMTSGGRNEQYF
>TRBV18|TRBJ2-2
CASSPTGRTGELFF
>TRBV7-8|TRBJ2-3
CASSLRLAGALDTQYF
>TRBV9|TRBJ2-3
CASSGGRSTDTQYF
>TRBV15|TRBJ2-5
CATSRAQGETQYF
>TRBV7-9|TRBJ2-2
CASSPLLGPSIGELFF
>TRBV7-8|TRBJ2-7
CASSPKGSRRANYEQYF
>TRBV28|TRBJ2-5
CASKREPETQYF
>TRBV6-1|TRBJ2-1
CASGAGSYNEQFF
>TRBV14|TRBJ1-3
CASSQVFGGNTIYF
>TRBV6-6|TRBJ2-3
CASRQGTDTQYF
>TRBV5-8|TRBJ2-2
CASSRRTGELFF
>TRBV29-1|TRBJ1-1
CSVGTGTNTEAFF
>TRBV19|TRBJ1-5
CATVGGGDQPQHF